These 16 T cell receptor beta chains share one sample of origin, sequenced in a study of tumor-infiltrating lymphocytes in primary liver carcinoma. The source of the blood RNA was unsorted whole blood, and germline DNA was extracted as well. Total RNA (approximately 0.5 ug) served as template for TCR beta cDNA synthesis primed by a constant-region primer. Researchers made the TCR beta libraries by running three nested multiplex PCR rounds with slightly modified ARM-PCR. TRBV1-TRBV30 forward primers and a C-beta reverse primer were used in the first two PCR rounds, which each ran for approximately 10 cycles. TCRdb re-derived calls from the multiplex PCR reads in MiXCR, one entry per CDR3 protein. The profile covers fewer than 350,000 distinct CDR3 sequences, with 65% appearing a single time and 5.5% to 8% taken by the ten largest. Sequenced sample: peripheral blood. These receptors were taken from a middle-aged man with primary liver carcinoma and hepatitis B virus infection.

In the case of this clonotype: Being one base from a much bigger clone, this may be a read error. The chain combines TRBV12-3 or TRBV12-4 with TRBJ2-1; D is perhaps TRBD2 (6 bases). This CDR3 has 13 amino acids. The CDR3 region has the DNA TGTGCCAACAGTTTAGGCGGGGCGAATGAGCAGTTCTTC. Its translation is CANSLGGANEQFF.

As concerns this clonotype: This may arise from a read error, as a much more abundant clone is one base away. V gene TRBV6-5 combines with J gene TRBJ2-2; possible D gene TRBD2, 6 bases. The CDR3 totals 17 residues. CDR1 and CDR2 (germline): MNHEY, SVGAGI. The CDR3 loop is CASTRDFLNADTGELLF. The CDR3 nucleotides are TGTGCCAGCACTCGGGACTTCCTTAATGCGGACACCGGGGAGCTGCTTTTT.

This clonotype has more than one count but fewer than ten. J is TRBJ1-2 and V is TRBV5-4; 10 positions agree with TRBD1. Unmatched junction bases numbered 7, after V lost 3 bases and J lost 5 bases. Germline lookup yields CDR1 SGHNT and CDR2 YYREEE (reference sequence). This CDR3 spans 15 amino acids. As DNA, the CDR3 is TGTGCCAGCAGCTCCCGGGACAGGGGTGGTTATGGCTACACCTTC. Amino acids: CASSSRDRGGYGYTF.

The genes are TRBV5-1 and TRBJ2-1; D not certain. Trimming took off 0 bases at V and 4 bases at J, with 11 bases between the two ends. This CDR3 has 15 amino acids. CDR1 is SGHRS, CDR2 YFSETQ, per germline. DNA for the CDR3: TGCGCCAGCAGCTTGGCAGTTGGGATATACAATGAGCAGTTCTTC. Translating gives CASSLAVGIYNEQFF. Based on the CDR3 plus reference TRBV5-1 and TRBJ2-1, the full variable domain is KAGVTQTPRYLIKTRGQQVTLSCSPISGHRSVSWYQQTPGQGLQFLFEYFSETQRNKGNFPGRFSGRQFSNSRSEMNVSTLELGDSALYLCASSLAVGIYNEQFFGPGTRLTVL.

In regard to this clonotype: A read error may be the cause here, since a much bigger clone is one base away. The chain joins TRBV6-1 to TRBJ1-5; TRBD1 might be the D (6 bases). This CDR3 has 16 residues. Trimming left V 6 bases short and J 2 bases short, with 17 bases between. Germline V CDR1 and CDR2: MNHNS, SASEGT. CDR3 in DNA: TGTGCCAGCAGCAACAATAGGGGGGTGGGCAATCAGCCCCAGCATTTT. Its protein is CASSNNRGVGNQPQHF.

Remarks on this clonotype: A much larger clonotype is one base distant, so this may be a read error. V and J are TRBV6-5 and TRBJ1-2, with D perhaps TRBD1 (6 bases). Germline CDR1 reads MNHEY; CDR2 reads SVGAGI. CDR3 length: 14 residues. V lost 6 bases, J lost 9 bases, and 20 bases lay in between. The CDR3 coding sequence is TGTGCCAGCAGCTCCCTTGGGGGCACTGGTAGCTACACCTTC. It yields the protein CASSSLGGTGSYTF.

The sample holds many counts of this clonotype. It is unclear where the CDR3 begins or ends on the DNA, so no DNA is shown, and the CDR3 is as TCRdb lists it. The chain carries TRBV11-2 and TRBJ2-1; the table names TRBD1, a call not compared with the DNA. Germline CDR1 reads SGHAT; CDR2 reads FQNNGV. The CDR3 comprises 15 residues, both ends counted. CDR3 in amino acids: CASTPGEVGRGSEFF.

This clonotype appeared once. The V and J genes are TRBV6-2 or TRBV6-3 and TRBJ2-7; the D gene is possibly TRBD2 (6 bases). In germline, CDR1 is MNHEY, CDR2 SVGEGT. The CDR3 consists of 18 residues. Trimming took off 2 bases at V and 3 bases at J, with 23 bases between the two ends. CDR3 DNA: TGTGCCAGCAGTTACAGTTTCTGGAGTAGCGGACCTAGCTACGAGCAGTACTTC. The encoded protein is CASSYSFWSSGPSYEQYF.

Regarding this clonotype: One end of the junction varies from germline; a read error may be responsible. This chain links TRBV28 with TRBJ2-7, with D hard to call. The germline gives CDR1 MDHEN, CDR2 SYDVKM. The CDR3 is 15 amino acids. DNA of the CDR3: TGTGCCAACAGTGGCCCGAGGACCGCGGACTACGAGCAGTACTTC. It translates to CANSGPRTADYEQYF.

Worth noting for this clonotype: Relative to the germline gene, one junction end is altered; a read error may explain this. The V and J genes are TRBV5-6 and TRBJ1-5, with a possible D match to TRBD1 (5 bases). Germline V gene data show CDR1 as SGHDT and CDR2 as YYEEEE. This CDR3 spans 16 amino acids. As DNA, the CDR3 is TGTGCCAGCAGCTTGGGGGGGATTTATAGCACTCAGCCCCAGCATTTT. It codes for CASSLGGIYSTQPQHF. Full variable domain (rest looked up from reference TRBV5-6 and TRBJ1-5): DAGVTQSPTHLIKTRGQQVTLRCSPKSGHDTVSWYQQALGQGPQFIFQYYEEEERQRGNFPDRFSGHQFPNYSSELNVNALLLGDSALYLCASSLGGIYSTQPQHFGDGTRLSIL.

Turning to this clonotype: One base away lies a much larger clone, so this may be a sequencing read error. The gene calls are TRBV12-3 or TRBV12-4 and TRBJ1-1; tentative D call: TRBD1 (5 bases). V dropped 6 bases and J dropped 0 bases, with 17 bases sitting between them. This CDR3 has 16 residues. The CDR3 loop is CASSQVKGTMNTEAFF. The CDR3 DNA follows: TGTGCCAGCAGCCAAGTTAAAGGGACTATGAACACTGAAGCTTTCTTT.

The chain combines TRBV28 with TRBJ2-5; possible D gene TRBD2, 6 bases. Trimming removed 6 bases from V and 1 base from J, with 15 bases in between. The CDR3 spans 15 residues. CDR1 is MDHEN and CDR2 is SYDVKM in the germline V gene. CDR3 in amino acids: CASSSGEAAQETQYF. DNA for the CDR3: TGTGCCAGCAGCTCGGGGGAAGCGGCCCAAGAGACCCAGTACTTC.

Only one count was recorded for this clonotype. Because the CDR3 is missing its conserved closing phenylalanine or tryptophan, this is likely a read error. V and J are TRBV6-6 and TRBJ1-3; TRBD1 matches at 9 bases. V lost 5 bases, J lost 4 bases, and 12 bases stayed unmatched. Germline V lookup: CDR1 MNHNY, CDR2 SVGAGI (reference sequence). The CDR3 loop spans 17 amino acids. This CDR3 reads CASSISWDRVKGNTIYL. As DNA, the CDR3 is TGTGCCAGCAGTATTTCCTGGGACAGGGTCAAAGGAAACACCATATATCTT.

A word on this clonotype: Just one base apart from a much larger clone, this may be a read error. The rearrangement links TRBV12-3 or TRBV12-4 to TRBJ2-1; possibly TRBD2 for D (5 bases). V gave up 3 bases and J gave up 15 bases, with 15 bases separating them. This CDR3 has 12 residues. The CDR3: CASSFGERAPFF. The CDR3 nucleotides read TGTGCCAGCAGTTTTGGGGAGAGGGCTCCGTTCTTC.

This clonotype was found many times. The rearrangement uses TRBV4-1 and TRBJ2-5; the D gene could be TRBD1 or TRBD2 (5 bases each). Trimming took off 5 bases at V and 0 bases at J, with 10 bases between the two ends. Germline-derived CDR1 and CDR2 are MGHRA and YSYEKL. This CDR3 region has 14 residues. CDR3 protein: CASSTGPDQETQYF. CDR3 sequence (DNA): TGCGCCAGCAGCACGGGACCTGACCAAGAGACCCAGTACTTC.

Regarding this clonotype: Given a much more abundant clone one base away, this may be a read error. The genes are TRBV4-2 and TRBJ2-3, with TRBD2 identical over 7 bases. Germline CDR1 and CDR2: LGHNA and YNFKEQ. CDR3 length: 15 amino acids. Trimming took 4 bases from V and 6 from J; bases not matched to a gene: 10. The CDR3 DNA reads TGTGCCAGCAGCCGGAGGAGCGGGGAGGAGGATACGCAGTATTTT. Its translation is CASSRRSGEEDTQYF.